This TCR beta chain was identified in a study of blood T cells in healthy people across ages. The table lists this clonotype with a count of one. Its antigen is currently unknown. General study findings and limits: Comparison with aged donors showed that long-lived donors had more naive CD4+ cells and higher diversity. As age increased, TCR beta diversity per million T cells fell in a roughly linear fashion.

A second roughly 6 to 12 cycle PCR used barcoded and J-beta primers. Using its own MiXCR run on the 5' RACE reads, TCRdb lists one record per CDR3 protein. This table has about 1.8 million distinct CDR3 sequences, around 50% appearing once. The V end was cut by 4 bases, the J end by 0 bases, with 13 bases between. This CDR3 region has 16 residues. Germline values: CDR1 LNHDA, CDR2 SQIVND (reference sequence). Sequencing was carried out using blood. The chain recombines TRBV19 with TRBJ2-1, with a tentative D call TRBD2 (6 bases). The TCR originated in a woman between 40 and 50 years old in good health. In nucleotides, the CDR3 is TGTGCCAGTAGTACGGGACTTGCCGACTCCTACAATGAGCAGTTCTTC. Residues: CASSTGLADSYNEQFF.